The entry below gives a single TCR beta chain sequence along with its context. Clinical history reported by participants formed the basis on which cohorts were assigned. Among Cohort 3 donors, those recovered had two negative PCRs, clearance, or symptom resolution. The record originates from a study of blood T cell repertoires in COVID-19. The V gene lost 0 bases and the J gene lost 1 base, with 12 bases spanning the gap. The CDR3 extends over 16 amino acids. The germline gives CDR1 LNHNV, CDR2 YYDKDF (reference sequence). Original processing notes: By means of reference gene primer amplification, nucleated cell counts were estimated. This table comes from immunoSEQ multiplex PCR, and its TCRdb copy is limited to in-frame clones, with some not included. V and J calls and clone size are copied from that table; D and trimming were computed from the DNA. The data contain a few hundred thousand clones, 70% to 90% of them singletons.

V is TRBV15 and J is TRBJ1-1; TRBD1 might be the D (5 bases). The clonotype comes from a woman aged 55-75 years who had recovered from COVID-19. The sample was PBMCs or T cells enriched from blood (not recorded which). CDR3 coding DNA: TGTGCCACCAGCAGAGATAGCACAGGTGGGAACACTGAAGCTTTCTTT. It codes for CATSRDSTGGNTEAFF.